This TCR beta chain emerged from a study of cytomegalovirus exposure and HLA in healthy donors (dated by TCRdb to about 2017). Looking at the study overall: According to an earlier analysis of 587 of the donors, about 179 million T cells yielded 95 million to 140 million unique TCR beta sequences and 250 to 350 Gb of sequence data. An early release that covered some 630 HLA-typed donors contained about 300 gigabases of sequencing data and tens of millions of unique TCR sequences. The genetic ancestry cluster associated with self-reported Caucasian donors included about 84% of the roughly 390 genotyped donors. The aim of the study was to test whether cataloging public T cell receptors could identify signatures of past pathogen exposure. The T cell repertoires of several hundred subjects were profiled by immunosequencing and related to cytomegalovirus serostatus. A separate validation cohort of 100 to 150 different subjects was used in addition to the roughly 700-subject first cohort. To predict cytomegalovirus infection status, the study combined high-throughput TCR immunosequencing, statistical association of individual TCRs with disease status, and machine learning. A later analysis re-analyzed previously published TCR beta repertoires from 650 to 800 donors and added high-resolution HLA genotyping to study TCR occurrence patterns. In the later analysis, no new phenotypic data were used to find candidate immune exposures; instead, reliance was placed on TCR beta sequences and their occurrence across donors. An earlier analysis of about 620 of the donors applied high-throughput TCR beta sequencing to assess whether each TCR beta V gene segment acted as functional or pseudogenic. Alongside the repertoire data, information on donor age, sex, ethnicity and CMV serostatus was compiled. A later genetic analysis took genome-wide SNP genotypes for about 55% of the 666 donors and used that subset as a discovery cohort. Every discovery cohort repertoire had been produced on one sequencing platform. HLA typing included class I and class II loci at four-digit resolution. Typing coverage varied by locus: about 629-630 donors for A, B, C, DRB1 and DQB1; more than 500 for DQA1; 606 for DPA1; some 470 for DPB1. Because of strong linkage in the cohort, 5 or 6 DR-DQ haplotypes were treated as single units for association and clustering. On average, about 240,000 unique TCR beta nucleotide sequences were sequenced per donor among several hundred genotyped donors of the cohort, with 15% to 20% of those sequences being non-productive. Summary of the overall study and its limitations: In a later analysis, HLA-associated TCR beta chains showed more clonal expansion and lower generation probabilities than non-associated chains that were equally common. When HLA alleles, especially DR and DQ, strongly co-occurred, TCR associations were difficult to assign to individual alleles. Specific HLA alleles were associated with over 15,000 TCR beta sequences at a false discovery rate of 0.05 in a later analysis. Roughly uniform sequencing depth across donors was assumed in presence/absence analyses, although this assumption may not hold. V-gene and J-gene trimming of TCR beta chains was associated with a missense DCLRE1C variant in a later genetic analysis, and the association was replicated in an independent cohort. It was suggested by the authors that the approach could potentially be generalized to other disease states and immunological phenotypes. According to a later analysis, most CMV-associated TCR beta chains appeared to be HLA-restricted, and the HLA associations seemed to be driven largely by CMV exposure. HLA typing was unavailable for some donors at each locus, so association tests used only the typed subset. The earlier analysis of about 600 of the donors excluded seventeen rarely observed V segments, including chromosome 9 orphons, because counts were too low. While some public TCRs were present in many individuals, most TCR sequences turned up only very rarely across donors. According to a later analysis, parvovirus B19, influenza, CMV and Epstein-Barr virus appeared linked to several top co-occurrence clusters. In vitro tests confirmed that a few of the cytomegalovirus-associated TCR beta chains recognize cytomegalovirus antigens. Correlated functional status among segregating V segments might reflect linkage disequilibrium, but an unknown experimental factor could not be ruled out. For the cohort, immune exposure information was limited to CMV serostatus. In this cohort, only TCR beta chains were sequenced, and detectable features were limited by the absence of alpha or paired-chain data. The sequencing pipeline was judged likely to have produced a cluster of highly shared sequence variants as a technical artifact. The study gave a list of some 150 TCR beta chains associated with cytomegalovirus. In a later analysis, the rate of TCR association differed among HLA loci, with DRB1 alleles having the most associated TCRs and HLA-C alleles having the fewest. A further reported finding was that TCR beta sequences accurately predicted the HLA-A and HLA-B alleles for most subjects in the first cohort. Compared with the approximately 670-donor mean, donors in an Asian-associated ancestry cluster had fewer N-insertions in productive TCRs, according to a later genetic analysis. Broadly in line with IMGT annotations, most TCR beta V segments showed up in productive rearrangements about 90% or about 30% of the time in an earlier analysis of several hundred of the donors. The classifier was reported to diagnose cytomegalovirus status with high specificity and sensitivity in both the original and validation cohorts.

In regard to this clone: Its antigen is not yet known. There are no base qualities to consult, and no much larger clone falls within one base.

Library method: the immunoSEQ multiplex PCR assay. For the multiplex PCR, a mixture combining 60 forward primers for TCR Vbeta segments and 13 reverse primers for TCR Jbeta segments was used. The CDR3 region of rearranged TCR beta genes was amplified from genomic DNA by a multiplex PCR assay. The Illumina HiSeq System was used to sequence the amplified TCR beta libraries as 87-base-pair reads. Processing in the source paper ran as follows. In a later analysis, 80 million or so unique TCR beta chains were counted across the approximately 620 repertoires, and approximately 11 million of these chains were shared by at least two donors. Raw reads were error-corrected and collapsed into unique sequences by a nearest-neighbor algorithm in which closely related sequences were merged to remove PCR and sequencing errors. Alignment of CDR3 sequences to IMGT reference sequences was used to assign V, D and J gene segments. For a sequence to be retained, a match of at least six nucleotides was required to both a V gene segment and a J gene segment. A rearrangement was called productive if the CDR3 had no stop codons and remained in frame with V and J, and every other rearrangement was called non-productive. Following IMGT convention, CDR3 was defined as the stretch from the second conserved V-encoded cysteine up to the conserved J-encoded phenylalanine. The earlier analysis of fewer than 750 of the donors excluded sequences that lacked an unambiguous match to a single V gene segment. In an earlier analysis of more than 500 of the donors, a V segment was called functional when productive rearrangements were above 56.7%, and segregating when the standard deviation between donors exceeded 5%. A statistical classification framework was built to diagnose cytomegalovirus status from the catalog of TCR beta chain sequences. In a later analysis, V and J genes were assigned by comparing TCR nucleotide sequences against IMGT/GENE-DB human TR gene sequences. The TCRdist pipeline was used in a later analysis to assign CDR3 sequences and most-parsimonious VDJ recombination scenarios. In a later analysis, each TCR beta chain was defined by its CDR3 amino acid sequence together with its V-gene family, and reads without a unique V-gene family were excluded. To address suspected cross-contamination and a sequencing artifact, a later analysis removed under 600 highly shared, low-generation-probability nucleotide sequences. A later analysis calculated a clonal expansion index for each public chain from normalized within-repertoire ranks of inferred template counts. In a later analysis, generation probabilities were computed with a VDJ recombination model fitted to out-of-frame rearrangements, and the resulting probabilities were checked against IGoR. In a later analysis, TCR-TCR, TCR-HLA and TCR-CMV co-occurrence was scored with hypergeometric tests, and a repertoire-size bias correction was applied to TCR pairs. False discovery rates were estimated in a later analysis by permuting HLA or CMV assignments 20 times. In a later analysis, co-occurring TCRs were grouped using DBSCAN, and TCRdist sequence similarity was added for clustering within HLA-allele-positive subsets. Co-occurrence clustering excluded repertoires with fewer than 30,000 or more than 120,000 public chains, plus five with anomalous nucleotide sharing. TCRdb took over this immuneACCESS table, retaining in-frame rearrangements with V and J assigned. Such tables are incomplete; in checked studies, under half of the missing clones stem from an unresolved V gene, and the remainder is unexplained. V, J and clone size are taken as reported in that table, and D and trimming were inferred from the DNA itself. The sample table lists some 120,000 clones, 77% of them with a count of one. The ten biggest clones cover 11% of the sample.

The cohort was made up of around 720 healthy bone marrow donors. At the time of sampling, all cohort members were nominally healthy, though unrecorded immune exposures were likely present. The donor was CMV seropositive and was included in the group of approximately 300 seropositive cohort members. Every donor gave a peripheral blood sample, and the peripheral blood mononuclear cells from that sample were used for TCR beta sequencing. The Qiagen DNeasy Blood Extraction Kit was used to extract genomic DNA from the blood cell samples. This TCR was recovered from a man aged 40-49 years in good health and CMV-seropositive. The sample was PBMCs.

The DNA is TGTGCCAGCAGTCCGCCTGGACAGGGTGGTGAAAAACTGTTTTTT. Translation gives CASSPPGQGGEKLFF. The chain is encoded by TRBV27 joined to TRBJ1-4; TRBD1 aligns with 8 central bases. CDR1 and CDR2 are drawn from the germline V gene (reference sequence): MNHEY, SMNVEV. From cysteine to phenylalanine, the CDR3 is 15 amino acids long. Only the CDR3 part of the read is kept: 45 bases, read in frame from the first base. Here V drops 5 bases and J drops 7 bases, and the junction holds 9 bases not matched to any gene.